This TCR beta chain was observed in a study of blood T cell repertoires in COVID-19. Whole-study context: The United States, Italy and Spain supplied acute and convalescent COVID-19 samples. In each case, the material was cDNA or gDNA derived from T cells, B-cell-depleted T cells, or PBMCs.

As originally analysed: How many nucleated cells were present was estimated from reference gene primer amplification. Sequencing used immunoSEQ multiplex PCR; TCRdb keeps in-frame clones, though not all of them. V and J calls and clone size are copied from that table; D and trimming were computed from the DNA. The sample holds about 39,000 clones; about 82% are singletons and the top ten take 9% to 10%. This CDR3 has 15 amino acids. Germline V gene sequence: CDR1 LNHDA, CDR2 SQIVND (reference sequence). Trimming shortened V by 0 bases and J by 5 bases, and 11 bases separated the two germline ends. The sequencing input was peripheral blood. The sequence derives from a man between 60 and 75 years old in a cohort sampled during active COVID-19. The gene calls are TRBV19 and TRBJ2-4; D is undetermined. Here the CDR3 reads CASSIDINSQNIQYF. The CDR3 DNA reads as TGTGCCAGTAGTATAGATATTAACAGCCAAAACATTCAGTACTTC.